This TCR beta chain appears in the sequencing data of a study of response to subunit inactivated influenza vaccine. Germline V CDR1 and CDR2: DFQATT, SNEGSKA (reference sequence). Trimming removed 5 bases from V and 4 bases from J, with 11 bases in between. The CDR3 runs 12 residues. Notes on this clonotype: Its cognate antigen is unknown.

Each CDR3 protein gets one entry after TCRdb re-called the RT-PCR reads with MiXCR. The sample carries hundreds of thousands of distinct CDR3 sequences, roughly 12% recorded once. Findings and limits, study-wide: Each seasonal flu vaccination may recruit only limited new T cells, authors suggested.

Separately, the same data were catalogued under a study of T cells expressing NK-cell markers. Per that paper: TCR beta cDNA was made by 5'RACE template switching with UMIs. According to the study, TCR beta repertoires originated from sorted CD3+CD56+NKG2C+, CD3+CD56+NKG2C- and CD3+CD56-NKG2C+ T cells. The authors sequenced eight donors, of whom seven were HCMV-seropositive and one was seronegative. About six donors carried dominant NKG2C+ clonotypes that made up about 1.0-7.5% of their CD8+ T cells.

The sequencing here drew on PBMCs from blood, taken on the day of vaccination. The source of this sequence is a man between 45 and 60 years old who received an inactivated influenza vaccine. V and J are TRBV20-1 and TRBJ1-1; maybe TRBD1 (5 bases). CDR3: CSAPRDLTEAFF. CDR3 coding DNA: TGCAGTGCTCCCCGGGACCTCACTGAAGCTTTCTTT.